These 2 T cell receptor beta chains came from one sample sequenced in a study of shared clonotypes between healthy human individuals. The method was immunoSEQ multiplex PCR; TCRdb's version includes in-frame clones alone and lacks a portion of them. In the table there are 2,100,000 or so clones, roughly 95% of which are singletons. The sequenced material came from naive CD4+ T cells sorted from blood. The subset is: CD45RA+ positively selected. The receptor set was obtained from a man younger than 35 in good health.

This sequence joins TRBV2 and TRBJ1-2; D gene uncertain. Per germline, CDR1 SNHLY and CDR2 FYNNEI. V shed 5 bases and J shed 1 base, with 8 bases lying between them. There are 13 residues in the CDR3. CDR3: CASSSELNYGYTF. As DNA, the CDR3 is TGTGCCAGCAGTAGTGAGCTTAACTATGGCTACACCTTC.

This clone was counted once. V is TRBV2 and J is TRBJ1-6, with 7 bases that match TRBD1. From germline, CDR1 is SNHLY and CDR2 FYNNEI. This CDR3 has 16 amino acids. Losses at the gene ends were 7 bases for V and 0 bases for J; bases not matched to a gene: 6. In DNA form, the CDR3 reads TGTGCCAGCAACAAAGGGGACAGCTCCTATAATTCACCCCTCCACTTT. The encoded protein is CASNKGDSSYNSPLHF.